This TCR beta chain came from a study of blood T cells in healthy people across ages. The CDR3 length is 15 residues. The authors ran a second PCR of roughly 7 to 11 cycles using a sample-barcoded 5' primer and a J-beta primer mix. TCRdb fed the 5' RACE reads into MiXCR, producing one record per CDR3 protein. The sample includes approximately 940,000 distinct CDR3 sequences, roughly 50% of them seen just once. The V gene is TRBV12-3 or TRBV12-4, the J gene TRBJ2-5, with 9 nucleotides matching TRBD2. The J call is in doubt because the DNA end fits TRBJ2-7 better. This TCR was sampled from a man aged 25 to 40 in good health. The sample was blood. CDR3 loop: CASTQRGLAGDEQYF. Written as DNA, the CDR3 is TGTGCCAGCACCCAAAGGGGACTAGCAGGCGACGAGCAGTACTTC.